Shown below are 17 T cell receptor beta chains from a single sample sequenced in a study of STAT3 mutations in large granular lymphocyte leukemia. Study-wide findings and caveats: Every T-cell large granular lymphocyte leukemia patient had at least one immunodominant TCR beta clonotype.

TCRdb's copy holds only in-frame clones and misses some; the assay was immunoSEQ multiplex PCR. The sample comprises 4,500 to 5,500 clones, more than 65% of which are singletons, and roughly 43% rests with the top ten. No antigen has been identified for these receptors. Sequences were obtained from PBMCs. All receptors come from a human donor with T large granular lymphocyte leukemia. Some clones in this sample may be carry-over from other donors' samples.

This clone was detected once. The chain carries TRBV5-1 and TRBJ1-3, with D hard to call. Germline V lookup: CDR1 SGHRS, CDR2 YFSETQ. Trimming took 2 bases from V and 0 from J, leaving 12 bases between them. The CDR3 has 16 amino acids. CDR3 protein: CASSFSGPSSGNTIYF. The CDR3 DNA sequence: TGCGCCAGCAGCTTTTCAGGACCGAGCTCTGGAAACACCATATATTTT.

The chain joins TRBV28 to TRBJ2-7; a possible D gene is TRBD1 (6 bases). The CDR3 consists of 14 residues. Trimming cost V 4 bases and J 3 bases, with 13 bases left between them. Germline CDR1 is MDHEN and CDR2 is SYDVKM. CDR3 sequence: CASSSGTSLYEQYF. In DNA form, the CDR3 reads TGTGCCAGCAGTTCCGGGACAAGTCTCTACGAGCAGTACTTC.

The rearrangement joins TRBV5-1 to TRBJ2-7; D gene uncertain. The CDR3 length is 14 residues. The V and J ends lost 0 bases and 0 bases respectively, with 7 bases between them. The V gene's germline CDR1 is SGHRS and CDR2 YFSETQ. CDR3 DNA: TGCGCCAGCAGCTTGGAAGGCGACTCCTACGAGCAGTACTTC. Translation gives CASSLEGDSYEQYF. The entire variable domain, with the rest obtained from reference TRBV5-1 and TRBJ2-7, is as follows: KAGVTQTPRYLIKTRGQQVTLSCSPISGHRSVSWYQQTPGQGLQFLFEYFSETQRNKGNFPGRFSGRQFSNSRSEMNVSTLELGDSALYLCASSLEGDSYEQYFGPGTRLTVT.

CDR3 coding DNA: TGTGCCTGGAGTGTTCTAGCGGGAGGTCCAGATACGCAGTATTTT. This sequence encodes CAWSVLAGGPDTQYF. The chain carries TRBV30 and TRBJ2-3; 11 nucleotides align to TRBD2. V shed 0 bases, J shed 4 bases, and the junction held 3 bases outside the gene matches. CDR1 is GTSNPN and CDR2 is SVGIG in the germline V gene (reference sequence). The CDR3 is 15 residues long.

V is TRBV7-9 and J is TRBJ2-3; 7 nucleotides line up with TRBD1. Per germline, CDR1 SEHNR and CDR2 FQNEAQ (reference sequence). The CDR3 sequence is 13 residues long. Losses at the gene ends were 0 bases for V and 9 bases for J; bases not matched to a gene: 3. CDR3 nucleotide sequence: TGTGCCAGCAGCTTAGCGACAGGGAAAACGCAGTATTTT. Amino acids: CASSLATGKTQYF.

This chain links TRBV5-6 with TRBJ1-4; 8 nucleotides align to TRBD1. This CDR3 is 15 amino acids long. Trimming removed 4 bases from V and 8 bases from J; junction bases left unmatched: 10. Germline-derived CDR1 and CDR2 are SGHDT and YYEEEE. The CDR3 loop reads CASSPRTGRGEKLFF. DNA for the CDR3: TGTGCCAGCAGCCCAAGGACAGGGCGAGGGGAAAAACTGTTTTTT.

This clone was counted only a few times. The chain carries TRBV5-1 and TRBJ1-1; 9 positions agree with TRBD1. Germline V gene data show CDR1 as SGHRS and CDR2 as YFSETQ. This CDR3 is built from 15 residues. V trimming: 0 bases; J trimming: 5 bases; junction bases outside the gene matches: 5. CDR3: CASSLDGTGRTEAFF. The DNA of the CDR3 is TGCGCCAGCAGCTTGGATGGGACAGGGAGAACTGAAGCTTTCTTT.

This chain links TRBV5-6 with TRBJ2-1, with D perhaps TRBD2 (7 bases). The CDR3 is made up of 13 amino acids. Germline V CDR1 and CDR2: SGHDT, YYEEEE. Trimming took 5 bases from V and 2 from J, leaving 8 bases between them. CDR3 sequence reads: CASRGGAYNEQFF. CDR3 coding DNA: TGTGCCAGCAGAGGGGGGGCCTACAATGAGCAGTTCTTC.

V gene TRBV30 combines with J gene TRBJ1-6; no definite D call. CDR3 size: 15 residues. Trimming took 1 base from V and 0 from J, leaving 7 bases between them. Germline lookup yields CDR1 GTSNPN and CDR2 SVGIG (reference sequence). The CDR3 is CAWSARTSYNSPLHF. The CDR3 DNA sequence: TGTGCCTGGAGTGCCAGGACCTCCTATAATTCACCCCTCCACTTT.

Only one count was recorded for this clone. V usage is TRBV7-9 and J usage is TRBJ1-5; 9 positions match TRBD1. J gave up 8 bases and V 1 base, and 6 bases lay outside the gene matches. CDR1 is SEHNR and CDR2 is FQNEAQ in the germline V gene (reference sequence). The CDR3 runs to 15 residues. DNA of the CDR3: TGTGCCAGCAGCTTAGGGGACAGGGCCCAAGAGCCCCAGCATTTT. Amino acids: CASSLGDRAQEPQHF.

This clone showed up just a few times. One junction end does not reproduce the germline sequence, and a read error may be involved. The chain combines TRBV19 with TRBJ1-1; a weak D match, TRBD1 (6 bases). Per the germline V gene, CDR1 is LNHDA and CDR2 is SQIVND (reference sequence). The CDR3 runs 12 residues. CDR3: CASSTGGHAEGF. The CDR3 bases are TGTGCCAGTAGTACTGGGGGCCATGCAGAGGGGTTT.

The rearrangement links TRBV29-1 to TRBJ2-7; 12 nucleotides match TRBD1. The J segment lost 6 bases and the V segment lost 7 bases, leaving 4 bases of the junction unmatched. This CDR3 region has 12 residues. The germline V gene encodes CDR1 SQVTM and CDR2 ANQGSEA. CDR3 coding DNA: TGCAGCGGCGGGGACAGGGGGCTCGAGCAGTACTTC. It translates to CSGGDRGLEQYF.

This clone qualifies as large. The same CDR3 also results from other DNA sequences found in this sample. The V gene is TRBV28, the J gene TRBJ1-1, with D possibly TRBD1 on 5 matching bases. V dropped 2 bases and J dropped 0 bases, with 7 bases sitting between them. Germline values: CDR1 MDHEN, CDR2 SYDVKM. The CDR3 sequence is 14 residues long. CDR3 loop: CASSLRGLNTEAFF. The CDR3 DNA reads as TGTGCCAGCAGTTTAAGGGGACTGAACACTGAAGCTTTCTTT. The variable domain in full, with the rest retrieved from reference TRBV28 and TRBJ1-1, is DVKVTQSSRYLVKRTGEKVFLECVQDMDHENMFWYRQDPGLGLRLIYFSYDVKMKEKGDIPEGYSVSREKKERFSLILESASTNQTSMYLCASSLRGLNTEAFFGQGTRLTVV.

The genes are TRBV4-3 and TRBJ1-2, with no clear D. V was pared by 1 base and J by 2 bases, with 8 bases between. Germline V gene sequence: CDR1 LGHNA, CDR2 YSLEER. This CDR3 is 14 amino acids long. In nucleotides, the CDR3 is TGCGCCAGCAGCCAAGTTACGGAGAACTATGGCTACACCTTC. Translated: CASSQVTENYGYTF.

V and J are TRBV6-5 and TRBJ1-1; no definite D call. V lost 7 bases and J lost 1, with 4 bases in between. CDR1 is MNHEY and CDR2 is SVGAGI in the germline V gene. This CDR3 comprises 11 residues. The CDR3 is CASKGNTEAFF. As DNA, the CDR3 is TGTGCCAGCAAAGGGAACACTGAAGCTTTCTTT.

The chain recombines TRBV4-1 with TRBJ1-1, with TRBD1 matching 7 bases. The germline gives CDR1 MGHRA, CDR2 YSYEKL. There are 16 residues in the CDR3. The junction had 8 bases not matched to a gene; V was cut back by 3 bases and J by 1 base. The CDR3 loop is CASSHPGGRANTEAFF. CDR3 DNA sequence: TGCGCCAGCAGCCATCCAGGGGGTCGGGCGAACACTGAAGCTTTCTTT.

This clone has just one count. The chain has TRBV5-1 and TRBJ2-7; 10 nucleotides align to TRBD1. The V gene's germline CDR1 is SGHRS and CDR2 YFSETQ. CDR3 length: 15 amino acids. V was pared by 7 bases and J by 5 bases, with 12 bases of the junction left unmatched. The CDR3 loop is CASSFRRQGADEQYF. CDR3 nucleotide sequence: TGCGCCAGCTCCTTCCGGAGACAGGGGGCCGACGAGCAGTACTTC. The variable domain in full, completed from reference TRBV5-1 and TRBJ2-7, reads KAGVTQTPRYLIKTRGQQVTLSCSPISGHRSVSWYQQTPGQGLQFLFEYFSETQRNKGNFPGRFSGRQFSNSRSEMNVSTLELGDSALYLCASSFRRQGADEQYFGPGTRLTVT.